This TCR beta chain was documented in a study of long-term antiretroviral therapy in people with HIV. Findings of the study overall: HIV repertoire CDR3 lengths ranged less widely than those of controls.

Comment on this clone: Its antigen is unidentified.

They ran version v3.0 of the immunoSEQ assay at survey level. The method was immunoSEQ multiplex PCR; TCRdb's version includes in-frame clones alone and lacks a portion of them. The sample carries 20,000 to 25,000 clones, around 69% recorded once. The clonotype originates from a middle-aged woman with HIV. This material consisted of unsorted PBMCs, taken roughly 21 months before starting antiretroviral therapy.

CDR3 DNA: TGTGCCAGCAGCGTAGCCTGGGGGGGCTTCACAGATACGCAGTATTTT. It yields the protein CASSVAWGGFTDTQYF. The chain couples TRBV9 to TRBJ2-3; D possibly corresponds to TRBD2 (7 bases). This CDR3 contains 16 residues. The germline gives CDR1 SGDLS, CDR2 YYNGEE. The ends were cut back, 0 bases at V and 2 bases at J, with 13 bases in the middle.